The following is a T cell receptor beta chain sequence with its context. Its antigen is unknown. These data are taken from a study of T cells after posttransplantation cyclophosphamide. Study-level points and caveats: Recipient CMV seropositivity and CMV reactivation strongly tracked TRB clonality. Later blood repertoires were often dominated by clones from the donor CD8+ memory compartment. Skin or GI-infiltrating T cells shared few TRB sequences with blood.

CDR3 length equals 12 residues. Germline V gives CDR1 WNHNN, CDR2 SYGVQD (reference sequence). V lost 6 bases to trimming and J lost 6 bases, with 12 bases between them. Method: immunoSEQ multiplex PCR; TCRdb's copy keeps in-frame clones and lacks some. The sample records a few thousand clones, almost 75% being singletons. Treatment was busulfan-fludarabine conditioning, a marrow graft, and cyclophosphamide on days +3 and +4. The TCR was taken from a male patient aged 30 to 39 who received an allogeneic stem cell transplant from a related donor, was CMV-positive, and had no GVHD. Part of the T cell pool may stem from the graft donor. This sequence joins TRBV10-1 and TRBJ2-7, with D possibly matching TRBD2 (6 bases). Sequencing used CD8+ T cells sorted from PBMCs, obtained approximately 38 weeks after a stem cell transplant with posttransplant cyclophosphamide. This CDR3 reads CASSATSSEQYF. CDR3 nucleotide sequence: TGCGCCAGCAGCGCGACTAGTTCCGAGCAGTACTTC.